The present T cell receptor (beta chain) was sequenced within a study of regulatory T cells in long-lasting Graves disease. With iRepertoire HTBI primers and Arm-PCR of CDR3 regions, TCR beta libraries were built. TCRdb re-called the multiplex PCR reads through MiXCR, storing one row per CDR3 protein. The profile shows about 420,000 distinct CDR3 sequences, around 15% of them singletons. Study observations and caveats: Segments TRBV28, TRBJ1-2 and TRBJ2-5 showed preferential usage in persistent disease.

Points on this clonotype: The antigen is undetermined.

Germline V gene lookup returns CDR1 KGHSH and CDR2 LQKENI. Trimming cost V 3 bases and J 1 base, with 9 bases left between them. This CDR3 region has 15 residues. Documented time point: newly diagnosed GD, antithyroid drugs for less than 3 months. Making the TCR library involved RNA that had been extracted from PBMCs. This sample was also put to use in a study of T cells in Graves' hyperthyroidism and ophthalmopathy.

V usage is TRBV18 and J usage is TRBJ2-2; no definite D call. This clonotype originated in a woman younger than 35 with Graves disease. The source material was peripheral blood mononuclear cells (PBMCs), sampled at new diagnosis, from a patient treated with antithyroid drugs. The CDR3 is CASSPVEQNTGELFF. In DNA, the CDR3 is TGTGCCAGCTCACCTGTAGAGCAGAACACCGGGGAGCTGTTTTTT.